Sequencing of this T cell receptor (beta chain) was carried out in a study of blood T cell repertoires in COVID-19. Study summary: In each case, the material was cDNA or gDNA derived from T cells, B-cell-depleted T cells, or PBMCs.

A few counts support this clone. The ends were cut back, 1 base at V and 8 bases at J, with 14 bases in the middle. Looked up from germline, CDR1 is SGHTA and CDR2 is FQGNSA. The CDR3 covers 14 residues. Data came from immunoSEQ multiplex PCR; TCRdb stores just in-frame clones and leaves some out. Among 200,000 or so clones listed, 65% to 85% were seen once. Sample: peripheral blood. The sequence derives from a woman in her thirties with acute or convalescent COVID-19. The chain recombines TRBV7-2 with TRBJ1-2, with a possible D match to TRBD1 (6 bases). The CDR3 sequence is CASSLDGTTGGYTF. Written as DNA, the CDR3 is TGTGCCAGCAGCTTAGATGGGACAACGGGCGGCTACACCTTC.